The clone carrying this T cell receptor beta chain came up once. Its target is not known. The data belong to a study of CD8 T cells in Susac syndrome. At the level of the study: When blood was drawn, the patients with Susac syndrome were therapy-naive, on corticosteroids, or on intravenous immunoglobulin alone. Study results and caveats: The CD4+ T cell repertoires from Susac syndrome exhibited no clonal expansion.

Sequencing targeted TCR beta in blood CD8+ and CD4+ T cells. Between the trimmed V and J ends, which lost 6 bases and 2 bases, there was a span of 7 bases. The length of the CDR3 is 12 residues. Germline CDR1 MDHEN, CDR2 SYDVKM. Random-hexamer reverse transcription was applied to roughly 0.5 to 1 ug RNA. TCR beta CDR3 was amplified by immunoSEQ multiplex PCR. This amplification extended across 54 Vbeta and 13 Jbeta segments. TCRdb fed the immunoSEQ multiplex PCR reads into MiXCR, producing one record per CDR3 protein. The data hold about 240,000 distinct CDR3 sequences, with almost 97% observed a single time.

Sequenced: CD4+ T cells from PBMCs. This sequence was found in a human donor with Susac syndrome. The gene calls are TRBV28 and TRBJ1-2, with D unresolved. For the CDR3, the DNA is TGTGCCAGCAGCTACAAGAACTATGGCTACACCTTC. Residues: CASSYKNYGYTF.